This TCR beta chain derives from a study of a mutant IDH1 vaccine in newly diagnosed glioma. About the study: Before enrollment, patients got radiotherapy alone, temozolomide alone, or mostly the combination.

Study results and caveats: Immune responses arising from the vaccine appeared in 90% to 95% of patients.

Comment on this clone: Antigen specificity is unknown.

Time point reported: baseline, week 1 (first vaccination visit). Specified treatment: pre-vaccination baseline after standard-of-care therapy. Using immunoSEQ multiplex PCR, the repertoire was profiled, and TCRdb retains in-frame clones only, with some absent. The data show tens of thousands of clones, 83% seen once. Germline CDR1 reads SGHDN; CDR2 reads FVKESK. The ends were cut back, 0 bases at V and 0 bases at J, with 6 bases in the middle. The CDR3 has 15 residues. The chain links TRBV14 to TRBJ2-4, with D maybe TRBD2 (5 bases). Material: PBMCs, obtained from a glioma patient treated with radiotherapy, temozolomide or both. This sequence originates from a woman between 45 and 60 years old with glioma. The CDR3 DNA sequence: TGTGCCAGCAGCCAAGATGAGGGAGCCAAAAACATTCAGTACTTC. It specifies CASSQDEGAKNIQYF. The variable domain in full, completed from reference TRBV14 and TRBJ2-4, reads EAGVTQFPSHSVIEKGQTVTLRCDPISGHDNLYWYRRVMGKEIKFLLHFVKESKQDESGMPNNRFLAERTGGTYSTLKVQPAELEDSGVYFCASSQDEGAKNIQYFGAGTRLSVL.